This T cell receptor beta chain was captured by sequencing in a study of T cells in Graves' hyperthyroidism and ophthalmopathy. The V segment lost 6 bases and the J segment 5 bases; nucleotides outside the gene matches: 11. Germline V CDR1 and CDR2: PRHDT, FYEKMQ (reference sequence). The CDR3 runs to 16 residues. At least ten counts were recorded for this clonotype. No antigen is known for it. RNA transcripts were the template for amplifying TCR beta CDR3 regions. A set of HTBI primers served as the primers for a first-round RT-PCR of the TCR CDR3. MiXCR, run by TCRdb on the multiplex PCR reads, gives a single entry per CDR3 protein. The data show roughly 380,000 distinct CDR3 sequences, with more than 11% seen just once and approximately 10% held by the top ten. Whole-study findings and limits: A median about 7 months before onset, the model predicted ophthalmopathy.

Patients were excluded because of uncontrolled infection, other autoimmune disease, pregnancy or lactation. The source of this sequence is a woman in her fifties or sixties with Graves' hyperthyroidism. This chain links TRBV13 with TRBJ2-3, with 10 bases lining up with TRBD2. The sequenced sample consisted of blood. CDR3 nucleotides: TGTGCCAGCAGTTCAAGGCTAGCGGGAGAGGAAGATACGCAGTATTTT. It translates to CASSSRLAGEEDTQYF.